This TCR beta chain was sequenced during a study of human T cells and chemical hapten exposure. TCRdb re-called the RACE reads with MiXCR, one entry per CDR3 protein. The table lists about 93,000 distinct CDR3 sequences, just under 9% of them singletons. Time point meaning: healthy volunteer bleed at 2 weeks. Whole blood, unfractionated, served as the material for total RNA extraction. Germline CDR1 MDHEN, CDR2 SYDVKM. The germline V and J ends were trimmed by 4 bases and 5 bases, with 14 bases remaining between them. This CDR3 has 14 residues. The study's findings and limits: Sensitization with DPC brought no change to TCRs above 1 in 1000 in frequency.

This clonotype was seen a few times. Its antigen is as yet unknown. Sample: whole blood. The receptor was isolated from a female donor in good health. Some clones in this sample may be carry-over from other donors' samples. The J gene is TRBJ1-1, the V gene TRBV28, with D possibly being TRBD1 (6 bases). The CDR3 bases are TGTGCCAGCAGTTCCAGGGGTGCCTGGACTGAAGCTTTCTTT. Translating it yields CASSSRGAWTEAFF.